Following are 21 T cell receptor beta chains from one sample sequenced in a study of T cell clonality in common variable immunodeficiency. Overall study results and limits: Fewer deletions and N-nucleotide insertions were reportedly seen in common variable immunodeficiency TCR beta sequences.

Data came from immunoSEQ multiplex PCR; TCRdb stores just in-frame clones and leaves some out. This sample carries just over 15,000 clones, none of them present only once. Antigen specificity for these receptors is unknown. Sample: peripheral blood mononuclear cells. These receptor sequences come from a human donor with common variable immunodeficiency.

This clone turned up a few times. The read stops 3 residues short of the end of the CDR3; the missing end is completed from the germline J gene. The chain carries TRBV19 and TRBJ1-5, with D uncertain. The CDR3 has 14 amino acids. V was shortened by 4 bases and J by 6 bases, with 13 bases between the two germline ends. Germline CDR1 and CDR2: LNHDA and SQIVND (reference sequence). CDR3 DNA (partial): TGTGCCAGTAGTAATTTTTTTGTCGGTCAGCCC. This codes for CASSNFFVGQP. Given in full, the CDR3 is CASSNFFVGQPQHF. The full variable domain, rest sourced from reference TRBV19 and TRBJ1-5, is DGGITQSPKYLFRKEGQNVTLSCEQNLNHDAMYWYRQDPGQGLRLIYYSQIVNDFQKGDIAEGYSVSREKKESFPLTVTSAQKNPTAFYLCASSNFFVGQPQHFGDGTRLSIL.

This clone has just a few counts. CDR3 bases read: TGCAGCGCAGGACTAGCGGGCGGTGGCGAG. This translates into CSAGLAGGGE. The complete CDR3 protein is CSAGLAGGGEQYF. This chain uses TRBV29-1 with TRBJ2-7; 11 nucleotides line up with TRBD2. The read falls 3 residues short of the CDR3 end, and the missing part is taken from the germline J gene. V was clipped by 7 bases and J by 6 bases; unmatched bases: 8. The CDR3 has 13 residues. CDR1 is SQVTM and CDR2 is ANQGSEA in the germline V gene.

Only a few counts were recorded for this clone. The read is 3 residues too short to cover the CDR3 end, so that end is filled in from the germline J gene. The chain uses TRBV7-2 and TRBJ2-7; a weak D match, TRBD2 (6 bases). Germline-derived CDR1 and CDR2 are SGHTA and FQGNSA. This CDR3 has 14 residues. The germline V and J ends were trimmed by 1 base and 4 bases, with 11 bases remaining between them. Incomplete CDR3 DNA: TGTGCCAGCAGCTTAGAAGCAGGGAGGTACGAG. Protein: CASSLEAGRYE. The full CDR3 protein is CASSLEAGRYEQYF. The full variable domain, in which reference TRBV7-2 and TRBJ2-7 provide the parts outside the CDR3, is GAGVSQSPSNKVTEKGKDVELRCDPISGHTALYWYRQSLGQGLEFLIYFQGNSAPDKSGLPSDRFSAERTGGSVSTLTIQRTQQEDSAVYLCASSLEAGRYEQYFGPGTRLTVT.

By proportion, this clone is medium-sized. With the read ending 3 residues before the CDR3 end, the germline J gene is used to fill in that end. This chain uses TRBV4-1 with TRBJ1-1, with TRBD1 identical over 8 bases. V was clipped by 1 base and J by 1 base; unmatched bases: 2. The CDR3 contains 15 residues. Germline loops: CDR1 MGHRA, CDR2 YSYEKL. The CDR3 reads CASSQADRGNTEAFF. CDR3 DNA (partial): TGCGCCAGCAGCCAAGCAGACAGGGGGAACACTGAA.

Regarding this clone: The CDR3 is cut off 3 residues early in the read; its end comes from the germline J gene. This chain links TRBV7-2 with TRBJ2-7; TRBD2 agrees at 9 bases. With 5 bases clipped from V and 2 bases from J, the junction kept 7 bases outside the gene matches. Per germline, CDR1 SGHTA and CDR2 FQGNSA. The CDR3 runs to 15 residues. CDR3 region: CASSHRAGGTYEQYF. The part of the CDR3 DNA that was read is TGTGCCAGCAGCCACCGAGCGGGGGGAACCTACGAG.

The sample holds a few counts of this clone. With the read ending 3 residues before the CDR3 end, the germline J gene is used to fill in that end. The chain has TRBV2 and TRBJ2-3, with D possibly being TRBD1 (5 bases). The CDR3 has 15 residues. Trimming removed 6 bases from V and 1 base from J, with 14 bases in between. Germline V gene lookup returns CDR1 SNHLY and CDR2 FYNNEI. CDR3 bases read: TGTGCCAGCAGGGAGTTAGGGGCGGGCACAGATACG. Amino acid sequence: CASRELGAGTDT. The complete CDR3 protein is CASRELGAGTDTQYF.

As to this clone: The sequenced fragment ends 3 residues before the CDR3 boundary, so the rest is inferred from the germline J gene. This chain joins TRBV30 and TRBJ2-3; a weak D match, TRBD1 (6 bases). Germline V gives CDR1 GTSNPN, CDR2 SVGIG (reference sequence). V lost 4 bases to trimming and J lost 4 bases, with 9 bases between them. The CDR3 has 12 amino acids. CDR3 sequence: CAWTPGADTQYF. The covered CDR3 bases are TGTGCCTGGACCCCAGGGGCAGATACG.

This clone showed up just a few times. Read coverage stops 3 residues before the CDR3 terminus; the germline J gene supplies the remainder. The chain recombines TRBV5-6 with TRBJ1-6, with 9 bases fitting TRBD1. CDR1 and CDR2 from the germline V gene are SGHDT and YYEEEE. The junction had 8 bases not matched to a gene; V was cut back by 4 bases and J by 9 bases. This CDR3 spans 15 amino acids. CDR3 protein: CASSQDRGLSSPLHF. The DNA read from the CDR3 is TGTGCCAGCAGCCAGGACAGGGGACTCAGTTCACCC. Drawing the rest from reference TRBV5-6 and TRBJ1-6, the complete variable domain is DAGVTQSPTHLIKTRGQQVTLRCSPKSGHDTVSWYQQALGQGPQFIFQYYEEEERQRGNFPDRFSGHQFPNYSSELNVNALLLGDSALYLCASSQDRGLSSPLHFGNGTRLTVT.

This clone was detected only a few times. The read terminates 3 residues before the CDR3 end, so the remaining end is supplied by the germline J gene. The chain combines TRBV19 with TRBJ1-2, with 10 nucleotides matching TRBD1. This CDR3 contains 15 residues. In germline, CDR1 is LNHDA, CDR2 SQIVND (reference sequence). V gave up 5 bases and J gave up 3 bases; unmatched junction bases: 6. The CDR3 region is CASSPDRGQHYGYTF. Incomplete CDR3 DNA: TGTGCCAGTAGTCCCGACAGGGGGCAACACTATGGC.

This clone occurred a few times. Read coverage stops 3 residues before the CDR3 terminus; the germline J gene supplies the remainder. V usage is TRBV2 and J usage is TRBJ1-3; D might be TRBD1 (6 bases). The length of the CDR3 is 14 residues. V lost 8 bases and J 4 bases, leaving 15 bases between the germline ends. Germline lookup yields CDR1 SNHLY and CDR2 FYNNEI. CDR3: CASELAQGGNTIYF. The CDR3 bases that were read are TGTGCCAGCGAACTGGCACAGGGCGGAAACACC.

This clone has a handful of counts. The read falls 3 residues short of the CDR3 end, and the missing part is taken from the germline J gene. The V and J genes are TRBV2 and TRBJ1-2; 7 bases are a match to TRBD1. The trim removed 6 bases at V and 4 bases at J, leaving 5 bases unmatched. The CDR3 contains 13 residues. In germline, CDR1 is SNHLY, CDR2 FYNNEI. The CDR3 here is CASRKGAGYGYTF. The sequenced CDR3 bases are TGTGCCAGCAGGAAGGGGGCGGGCTATGGC.

Concerning this clone itself: Read coverage stops 3 residues before the CDR3 terminus; the germline J gene supplies the remainder. This chain links TRBV7-6 with TRBJ2-3, with a weak D call TRBD2 (6 bases). Between the trimmed V and J ends, which lost 3 bases and 2 bases, there was a span of 12 bases. From germline, CDR1 is SGHVS and CDR2 FNYEAQ. The CDR3 runs 15 residues. CDR3 loop: CASSLVAGTTDTQYF. CDR3 DNA, as far as it was read: TGTGCCAGCAGCTTGGTTGCGGGAACCACAGATACG.

The CDR3 here is CASSLKRTEAFF. The CDR3 bases that were read are TGTGCCAGCAGCTTAAAAAGGACTGAA. V and J are TRBV7-9 and TRBJ1-1; no clear D. The read ends 3 residues shy of where the CDR3 ends; the end is completed using the germline J gene. The V and J ends lost 2 bases and 5 bases respectively, with 6 bases between them. Germline V gene lookup returns CDR1 SEHNR and CDR2 FQNEAQ (reference sequence). The CDR3 is 12 amino acids.

In the case of this clone: Read sequence stops 3 residues before the CDR3 end, and the germline J gene provides the missing end. This chain uses TRBV6-1 with TRBJ2-7; D not resolved. The germline V and J ends were trimmed by 0 bases and 4 bases, with 10 bases remaining between them. This CDR3 is built from 14 residues. The germline gives CDR1 MNHNS, CDR2 SASEGT. The CDR3 here is CASSEARPLYEQYF. The CDR3 bases that were read are TGTGCCAGCAGTGAAGCGCGGCCCTTATACGAG.

This clone was seen more than once but under ten times. The sequenced fragment ends 3 residues before the CDR3 boundary, so the rest is inferred from the germline J gene. This chain connects TRBV2 to TRBJ1-1, with a possible D match to TRBD1 (6 bases). The CDR3 loop spans 17 amino acids. The germline CDR1 and CDR2 sequences are SNHLY and FYNNEI. V dropped 2 bases and J dropped 0 bases, with 16 bases sitting between them. The CDR3 is CASSERGGFLMNTEAFF. The sequenced CDR3 bases are TGTGCCAGCAGTGAAAGGGGGGGGTTTCTCATGAACACTGAA.

A few counts support this clone. The sequence runs out 3 residues before the end of the CDR3; the remainder is reconstructed from the germline J gene. The V and J genes are TRBV5-1 and TRBJ2-7, with D perhaps matching TRBD1 (6 bases). Trimming stripped 4 bases from V and 0 bases from J, with 11 bases between. The CDR3 has 14 residues. Germline CDR1 is SGHRS and CDR2 is YFSETQ. The CDR3 loop is CASSLGQTSYEQYF. Partial CDR3 DNA: TGCGCCAGCAGCCTGGGACAAACCTCCTACGAG. The complete variable domain, with remaining parts taken from reference TRBV5-1 and TRBJ2-7, reads KAGVTQTPRYLIKTRGQQVTLSCSPISGHRSVSWYQQTPGQGLQFLFEYFSETQRNKGNFPGRFSGRQFSNSRSEMNVSTLELGDSALYLCASSLGQTSYEQYFGPGTRLTVT.

This clone came up many times. The DNA ends 3 residues before the CDR3 does, and the rest of the CDR3 is filled in from the germline J gene. This sequence joins TRBV18 and TRBJ2-7; 7 bases match TRBD2. The CDR3 is made up of 14 amino acids. The ends lost 0 bases at V and 3 bases at J; junction bases unmatched: 2. Germline CDR1 KGHSH, CDR2 LQKENI. CDR3 DNA, as far as it was read: TGTGCCAGCTCACCACCCGCGGGAGTCTACGAG. Its translation is CASSPPAGVYE. The complete CDR3 sequence is CASSPPAGVYEQYF.

The CDR3 spells CASSLSGSNEQFF. CDR3 DNA, as far as it was read: TGTGCCAGCTCACTCAGCGGGAGTAATGAG. The rearrangement joins TRBV18 to TRBJ2-1, with 8 bases fitting TRBD2. The read gets to within 3 residues of the CDR3 end, and the germline J gene fills in the rest. V trimming: 4 bases; J trimming: 7 bases; junction bases outside the gene matches: 3. Germline CDR1 reads KGHSH; CDR2 reads LQKENI. The CDR3 sequence is 13 residues long.

Points on this clone: Read data end 3 residues before the CDR3 end; the end is taken from the germline J gene. The V call is TRBV19, the J call TRBJ1-6; 7 positions agree with TRBD1. This CDR3 has 15 residues. The V gene's germline CDR1 is LNHDA and CDR2 SQIVND (reference sequence). With V trimmed by 8 bases and J by 0 bases, 4 bases remained unmatched. Partial CDR3 DNA: TGTGCCAGTGGTACAGGGGACTCCTATAATTCACCC. It is translated as CASGTGDSYNSP. The whole CDR3 region reads CASGTGDSYNSPLHF. Supplemented by reference TRBV19 and TRBJ1-6, the full variable domain reads DGGITQSPKYLFRKEGQNVTLSCEQNLNHDAMYWYRQDPGQGLRLIYYSQIVNDFQKGDIAEGYSVSREKKESFPLTVTSAQKNPTAFYLCASGTGDSYNSPLHFGNGTRLTVT.

This clone has a handful of counts. The CDR3 end lies 3 residues beyond the end of the read and is filled in from the germline J gene. This chain links TRBV5-1 with TRBJ2-7; tentatively, D is TRBD2 (7 bases). Trimming left V 0 bases short and J 2 bases short, with 12 bases between. CDR1 SGHRS and CDR2 YFSETQ come from the germline V gene. The CDR3 spans 15 residues. CDR3 amino acids: CASSLGAGATYEQYF. CDR3 DNA (partial): TGCGCCAGCAGCTTGGGGGCGGGGGCCACCTACGAG.

This clone was counted ten times or more. The read is 3 residues too short to cover the CDR3 end, so that end is filled in from the germline J gene. This sequence joins TRBV18 and TRBJ1-6; TRBD1 matches at 8 bases. Germline-derived CDR1 and CDR2 are KGHSH and LQKENI. The CDR3 spans 13 residues. V lost 5 bases and J lost 10; bases outside the gene matches: 4. The covered CDR3 bases are TGTGCCAGCTCATTGACAGGGGAATCACCC. Amino acid sequence: CASSLTGESP. The whole CDR3 sequence is CASSLTGESPLHF.